This TCR beta chain was identified during a study of T cells in Graves' hyperthyroidism and ophthalmopathy. This CDR3 has 14 amino acids. The germline V gene encodes CDR1 SGHKS and CDR2 YYEKEE (reference sequence). V gave up 0 bases and J gave up 7 bases, with 13 bases separating them. Patients aged 18 to 65 with hyperthyroidism were newly diagnosed, with duration under 2 months. Thyroid ultrasound, orbital computed tomography, clinical symptoms, and serum thyroxine and TRAb underpinned diagnoses. Source material for PBMCs was 9 to 10 ml fresh peripheral blood. Notes on this clonotype: Its antigen is unidentified.

Notes on the study in general: Researchers found most expanded thyroid clonotypes above 0.001 in blood as well.

Amplification targeted TCR beta CDR3 regions from RNA transcripts. The primer set for the first-round RT-PCR of the TCR CDR3 was HTBI. Each CDR3 protein is one row after TCRdb ran MiXCR on the multiplex PCR reads. This table has approximately 400,000 distinct CDR3 sequences, roughly 13% appearing once. This chain joins TRBV5-5 and TRBJ2-5; D uncertain. Input material: blood. The receptor was isolated from a man aged 25 to 40 with Graves' hyperthyroidism that later progressed to Graves' ophthalmopathy. The CDR3 DNA sequence: TGTGCCAGCAGCTTGGGGAGCCTGATTGGGACCCAGTACTTC. This sequence encodes CASSLGSLIGTQYF.